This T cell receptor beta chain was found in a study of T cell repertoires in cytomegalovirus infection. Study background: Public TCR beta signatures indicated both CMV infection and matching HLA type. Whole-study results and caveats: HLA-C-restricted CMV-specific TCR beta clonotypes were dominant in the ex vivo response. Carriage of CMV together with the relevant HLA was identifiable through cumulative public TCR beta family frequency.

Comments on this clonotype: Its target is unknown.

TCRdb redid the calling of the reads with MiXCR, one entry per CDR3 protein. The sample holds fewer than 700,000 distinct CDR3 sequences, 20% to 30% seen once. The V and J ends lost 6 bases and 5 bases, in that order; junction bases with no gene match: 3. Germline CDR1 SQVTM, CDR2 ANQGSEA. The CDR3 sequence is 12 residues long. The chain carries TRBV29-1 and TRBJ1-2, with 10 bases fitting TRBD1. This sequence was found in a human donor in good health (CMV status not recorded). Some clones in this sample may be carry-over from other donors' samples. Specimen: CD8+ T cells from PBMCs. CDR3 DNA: TGCAGCGTCCCGGGACAGGGGTATGGCTACACCTTC. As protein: CSVPGQGYGYTF.